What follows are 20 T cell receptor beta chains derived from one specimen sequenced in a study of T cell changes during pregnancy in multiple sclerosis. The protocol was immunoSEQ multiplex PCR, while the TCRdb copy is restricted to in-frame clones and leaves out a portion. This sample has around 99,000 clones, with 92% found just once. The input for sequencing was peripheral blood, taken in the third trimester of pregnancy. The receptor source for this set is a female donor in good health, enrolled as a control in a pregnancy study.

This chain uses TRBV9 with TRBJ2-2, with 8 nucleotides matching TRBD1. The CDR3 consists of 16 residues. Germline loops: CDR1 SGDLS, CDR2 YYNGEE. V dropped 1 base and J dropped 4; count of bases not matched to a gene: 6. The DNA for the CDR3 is TGTGCCAGCAGCGTAATGGACAGGGCGGGCACCGGGGAGCTGTTTTTT. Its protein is CASSVMDRAGTGELFF.

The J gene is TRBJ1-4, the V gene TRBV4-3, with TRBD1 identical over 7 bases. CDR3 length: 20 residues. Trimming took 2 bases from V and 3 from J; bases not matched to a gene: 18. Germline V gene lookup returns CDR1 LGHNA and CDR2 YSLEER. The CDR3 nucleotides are TGCGCCAGCAGCCAAAGGCGAGACAGGGTAAGTTACTCGGCTAATGAAAAACTGTTTTTT. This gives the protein CASSQRRDRVSYSANEKLFF.

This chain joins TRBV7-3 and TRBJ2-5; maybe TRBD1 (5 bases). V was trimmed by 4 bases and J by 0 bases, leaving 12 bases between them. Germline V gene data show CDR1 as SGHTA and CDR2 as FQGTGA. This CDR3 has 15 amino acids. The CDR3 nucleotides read TGTGCCAGCAGCTCTCAGTCAGGGAACCAAGAGACCCAGTACTTC. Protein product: CASSSQSGNQETQYF.

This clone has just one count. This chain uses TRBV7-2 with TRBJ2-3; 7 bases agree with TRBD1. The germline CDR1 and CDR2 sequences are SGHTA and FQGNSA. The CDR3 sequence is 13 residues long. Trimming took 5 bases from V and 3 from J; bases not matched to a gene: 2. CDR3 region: CASSLTGTDTQYF. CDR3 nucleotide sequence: TGTGCCAGCAGCCTGACAGGGACAGATACGCAGTATTTT. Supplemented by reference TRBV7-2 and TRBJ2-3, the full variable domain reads GAGVSQSPSNKVTEKGKDVELRCDPISGHTALYWYRQSLGQGLEFLIYFQGNSAPDKSGLPSDRFSAERTGGSVSTLTIQRTQQEDSAVYLCASSLTGTDTQYFGPGTRLTVL.

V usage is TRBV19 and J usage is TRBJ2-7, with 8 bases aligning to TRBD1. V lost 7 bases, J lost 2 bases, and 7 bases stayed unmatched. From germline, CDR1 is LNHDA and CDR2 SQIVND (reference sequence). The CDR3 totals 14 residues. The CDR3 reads CASNQQGGTYEQYF. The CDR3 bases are TGTGCCAGTAACCAACAGGGGGGAACCTACGAGCAGTACTTC.

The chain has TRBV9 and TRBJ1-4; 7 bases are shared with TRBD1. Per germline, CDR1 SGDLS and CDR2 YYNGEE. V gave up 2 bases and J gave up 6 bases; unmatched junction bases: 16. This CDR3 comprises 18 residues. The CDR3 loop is CASSVSLFPGQRDEKLFF. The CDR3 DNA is TGTGCCAGCAGCGTCTCCCTATTTCCGGGACAGAGAGATGAAAAACTGTTTTTT.

CDR3 residues: CASTAGTGAPEAFF. For the CDR3, the DNA is TGTGCCAGCACCGCCGGGACAGGGGCCCCTGAAGCTTTCTTT. This chain uses TRBV6-5 with TRBJ1-1, with 10 positions matching TRBD1. Per the germline V gene, CDR1 is MNHEY and CDR2 is SVGAGI. The J segment lost 6 bases and the V segment lost 7 bases, leaving 8 bases of the junction unmatched. The CDR3 totals 14 residues.

CDR3 protein: CASSLGGGQVGYEQYF. The DNA of the CDR3 is TGTGCCAGCAGCTTGGGGGGGGGACAGGTTGGCTACGAGCAGTACTTC. This chain links TRBV5-5 with TRBJ2-7; maybe TRBD1 (8 bases). The germline gives CDR1 SGHKS, CDR2 YYEKEE (reference sequence). The CDR3 sequence is 16 residues long. The V gene lost 0 bases and the J gene lost 3 bases, with 16 bases spanning the gap.

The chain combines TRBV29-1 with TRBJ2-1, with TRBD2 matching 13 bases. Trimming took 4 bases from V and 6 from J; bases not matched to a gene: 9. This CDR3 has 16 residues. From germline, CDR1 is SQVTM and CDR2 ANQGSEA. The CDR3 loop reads CSVVFWTSGGVNEQFF. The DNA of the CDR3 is TGCAGCGTTGTTTTTTGGACTAGCGGGGGAGTCAATGAGCAGTTCTTC.

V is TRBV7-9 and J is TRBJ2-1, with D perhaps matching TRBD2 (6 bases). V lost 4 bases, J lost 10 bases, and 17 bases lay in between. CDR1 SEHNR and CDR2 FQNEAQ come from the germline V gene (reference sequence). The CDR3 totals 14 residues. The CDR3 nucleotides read TGTGCCAGCAGCTCGACGGGACTCTCCCTCGAGCAGTTCTTC. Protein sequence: CASSSTGLSLEQFF.

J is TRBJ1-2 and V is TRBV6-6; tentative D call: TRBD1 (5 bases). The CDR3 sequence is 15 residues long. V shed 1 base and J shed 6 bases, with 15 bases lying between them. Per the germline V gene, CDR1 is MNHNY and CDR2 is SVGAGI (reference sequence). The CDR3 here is CASSYWGSPSDGYTF. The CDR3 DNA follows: TGTGCCAGCAGTTACTGGGGCTCCCCATCTGATGGCTACACCTTC.

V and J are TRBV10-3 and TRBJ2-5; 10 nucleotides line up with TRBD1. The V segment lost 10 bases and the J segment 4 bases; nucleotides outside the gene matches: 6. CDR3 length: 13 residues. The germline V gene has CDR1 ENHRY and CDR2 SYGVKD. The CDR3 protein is CASGTGETETQYF. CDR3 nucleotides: TGTGCCAGCGGGACAGGGGAGACAGAGACCCAGTACTTC.

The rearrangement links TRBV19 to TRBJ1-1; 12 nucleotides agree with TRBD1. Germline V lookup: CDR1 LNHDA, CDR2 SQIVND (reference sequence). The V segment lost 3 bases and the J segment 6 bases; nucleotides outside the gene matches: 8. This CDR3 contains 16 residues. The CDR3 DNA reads TGTGCCAGTAGTATGGGGGACAGGGGGCTTACCGCTGAAGCTTTCTTT. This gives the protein CASSMGDRGLTAEAFF.

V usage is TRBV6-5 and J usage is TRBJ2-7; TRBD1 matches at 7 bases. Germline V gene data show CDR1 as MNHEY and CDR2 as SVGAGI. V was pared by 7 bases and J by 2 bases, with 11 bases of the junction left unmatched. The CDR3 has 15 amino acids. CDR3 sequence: CASKRTPGQPYEQYF. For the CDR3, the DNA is TGTGCCAGCAAAAGAACTCCGGGACAGCCCTACGAGCAGTACTTC.

CDR3 in amino acids: CASSWAGTGNSPLHF. As DNA, the CDR3 is TGTGCCAGCAGCTGGGCCGGGACAGGGAATTCACCCCTCCACTTT. The chain joins TRBV7-2 to TRBJ1-6, with TRBD1 matching 9 bases. The germline gives CDR1 SGHTA, CDR2 FQGNSA. CDR3 length: 15 amino acids. The V gene end was trimmed by 4 bases and the J gene end by 7 bases; junction bases not matched to a gene: 5. The full variable domain, its missing parts supplied by reference TRBV7-2 and TRBJ1-6, is GAGVSQSPSNKVTEKGKDVELRCDPISGHTALYWYRQSLGQGLEFLIYFQGNSAPDKSGLPSDRFSAERTGGSVSTLTIQRTQQEDSAVYLCASSWAGTGNSPLHFGNGTRLTVT.

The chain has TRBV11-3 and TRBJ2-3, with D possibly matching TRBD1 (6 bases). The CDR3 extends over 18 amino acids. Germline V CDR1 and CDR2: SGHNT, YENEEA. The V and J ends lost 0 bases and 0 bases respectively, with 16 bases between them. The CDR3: CASSLEVWDTNSTDTQYF. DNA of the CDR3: TGTGCCAGCAGCTTAGAAGTGTGGGACACTAATAGCACAGATACGCAGTATTTT.

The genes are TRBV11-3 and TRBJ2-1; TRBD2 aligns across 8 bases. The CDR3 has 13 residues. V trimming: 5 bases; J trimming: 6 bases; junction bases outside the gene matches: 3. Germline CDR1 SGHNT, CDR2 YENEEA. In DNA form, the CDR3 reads TGTGCCAGCAGCCGCGGGGGGCCCAATGAGCAGTTCTTC. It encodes CASSRGGPNEQFF.

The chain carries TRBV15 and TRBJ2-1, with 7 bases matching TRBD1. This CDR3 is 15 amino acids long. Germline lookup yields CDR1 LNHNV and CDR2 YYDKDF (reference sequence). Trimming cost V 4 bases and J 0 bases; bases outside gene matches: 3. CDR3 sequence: CATSKGQDSYNEQFF. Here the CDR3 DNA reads TGTGCCACCAGCAAAGGACAGGACTCCTACAATGAGCAGTTCTTC.

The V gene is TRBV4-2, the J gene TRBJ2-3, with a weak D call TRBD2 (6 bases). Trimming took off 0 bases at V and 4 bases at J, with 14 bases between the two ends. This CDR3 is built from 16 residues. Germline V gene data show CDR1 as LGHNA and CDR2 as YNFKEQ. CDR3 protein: CASSQDFGGDPDTQYF. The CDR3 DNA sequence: TGTGCCAGCAGCCAAGATTTTGGCGGGGACCCAGATACGCAGTATTTT.

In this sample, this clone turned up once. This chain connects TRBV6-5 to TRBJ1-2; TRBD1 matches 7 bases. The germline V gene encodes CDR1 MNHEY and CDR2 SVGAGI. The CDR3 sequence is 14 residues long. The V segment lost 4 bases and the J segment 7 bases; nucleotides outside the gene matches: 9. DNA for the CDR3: TGTGCCAGCAGTTCCACAGGGGCCGGGGGTGGCTACACCTTC. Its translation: CASSSTGAGGGYTF.